The entry below describes one T cell receptor (beta chain). This sample is drawn from a study of graft-versus-host responses after intestinal transplantation. Study-wide background: Recipients were all induced with anti-thymocyte globulin, then given tacrolimus and steroids for about three years.

The repertoire was sequenced with immunoSEQ multiplex PCR; TCRdb's copy has only in-frame clones and lacks some. The sample has 35,000 to 50,000 clones, about 95% seen once. The origin of this receptor is a human patient who received an intestinal transplant, so some T cells may come from the graft donor. Specimen: PBMCs, collected approximately 350 days after intestinal transplant.

CDR3 sequence (DNA): TGTGCCAGCAGCTTATGGAAGCCTGATAATTCACCCCTCCACTTT. Translating gives CASSLWKPDNSPLHF. The genes are TRBV7-9 and TRBJ1-6; D not certain. The CDR3 consists of 15 residues. V lost 2 bases to trimming and J lost 5 bases, with 10 bases between them. Germline V lookup: CDR1 SEHNR, CDR2 FQNEAQ (reference sequence). The variable domain in full, completed from reference TRBV7-9 and TRBJ1-6, reads DTGVSQNPRHKITKRGQNVTFRCDPISEHNRLYWYRQTLGQGPEFLTYFQNEAQLEKSRLLSDRFSAERPKGSFSTLEIQRTEQGDSAMYLCASSLWKPDNSPLHFGNGTRLTVT.